The present entry profiles one T cell receptor beta chain with its context. Its antigen remains unknown. The sample belongs to a study of shared clonotypes between healthy human individuals. Findings of the study overall: Only blood underwent sampling, and tissue repertoires likely differ. Sequencing depth was expected to influence donor clonotype sharing.

Deep was the level at which the assay was run. TCRdb's table, derived via immunoSEQ multiplex PCR, lists solely in-frame clones and lacks some. Of fewer than 600,000 clones in the sample, 70% to 80% were seen once. The study drew its donors from healthy HIV-negative adults without recent acute infections or vaccinations. The germline CDR1 and CDR2 sequences are SGHDT and YYEEEE. The CDR3 has 15 residues. V gave up 4 bases and J gave up 6 bases, with 17 bases separating them. This sequence joins TRBV5-6 and TRBJ1-5; a weak D match, TRBD1 (6 bases). The sequence came from a woman between 35 and 50 years old in good health. Some clones in this sample may be carry-over from other donors' samples. The sample was PBMCs. For the CDR3, the DNA is TGTGCCAGCAGCCTATACAGGGACCGTAGTCAGCCCCAGCATTTT. It specifies CASSLYRDRSQPQHF. Full variable domain (remainder filled in from reference TRBV5-6 and TRBJ1-5): DAGVTQSPTHLIKTRGQQVTLRCSPKSGHDTVSWYQQALGQGPQFIFQYYEEEERQRGNFPDRFSGHQFPNYSSELNVNALLLGDSALYLCASSLYRDRSQPQHFGDGTRLSIL.